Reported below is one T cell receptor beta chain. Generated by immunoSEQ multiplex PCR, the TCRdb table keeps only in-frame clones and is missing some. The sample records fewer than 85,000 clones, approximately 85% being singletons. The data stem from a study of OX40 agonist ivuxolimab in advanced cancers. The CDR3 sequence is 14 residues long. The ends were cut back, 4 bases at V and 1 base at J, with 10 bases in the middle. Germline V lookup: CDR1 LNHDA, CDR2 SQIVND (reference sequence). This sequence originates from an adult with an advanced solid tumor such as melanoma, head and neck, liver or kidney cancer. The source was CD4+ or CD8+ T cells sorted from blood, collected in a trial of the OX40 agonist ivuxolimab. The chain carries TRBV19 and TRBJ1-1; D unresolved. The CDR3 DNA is TGTGCCAGTAGTACCTTCTCTTCGAACACTGAAGCTTTCTTT. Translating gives CASSTFSSNTEAFF.